The clone carrying this TCR beta chain was observed at least ten times. This entry comes from a study of identical twins. The authors used template switching to add a universal primer site and gave cDNA unique molecular identifiers. Each CDR3 protein is one row after TCRdb ran MiXCR on the 5' RACE reads. The data contain around 670,000 distinct CDR3 sequences, 5.5% to 7.5% of them singletons. The length of the CDR3 is 15 residues. Trimming removed 4 bases from V and 9 bases from J; junction bases left unmatched: 12. Germline assignment: CDR1 SQVTM and CDR2 ANQGSEA. The TCR sequence derives from a man between 18 and 29 years old in good health. Sequencing was carried out using naive T cells sorted from blood. The chain has TRBV29-1 and TRBJ1-4; 9 nucleotides line up with TRBD1. The CDR3 here is CSVGEHRGRVKKLFF. The CDR3 DNA reads TGCAGCGTTGGGGAGCACAGGGGGCGAGTTAAAAAACTGTTTTTT.